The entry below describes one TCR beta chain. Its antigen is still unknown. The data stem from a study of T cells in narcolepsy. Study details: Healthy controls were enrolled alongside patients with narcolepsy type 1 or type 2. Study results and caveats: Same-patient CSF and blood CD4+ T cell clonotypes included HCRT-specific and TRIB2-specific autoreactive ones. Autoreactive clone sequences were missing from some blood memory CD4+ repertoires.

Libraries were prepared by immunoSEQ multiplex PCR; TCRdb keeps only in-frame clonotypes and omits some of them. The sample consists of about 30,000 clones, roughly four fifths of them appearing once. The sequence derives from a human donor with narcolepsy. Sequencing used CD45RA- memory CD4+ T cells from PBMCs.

As DNA, the CDR3 is TGCGCCAGCAGCTTTACGACAGGCACAAATCTAAACACTGAAGCTTTCTTT. It specifies CASSFTTGTNLNTEAFF. V and J are TRBV5-1 and TRBJ1-1, with a weak D call TRBD1 (6 bases). CDR1 and CDR2 (germline): SGHRS, YFSETQ. V was clipped by 2 bases and J by 2 bases, with 19 bases between them. The CDR3 is made up of 17 amino acids.